This T cell receptor beta chain emerged from a study of blood T cell repertoires in COVID-19 (dated by TCRdb to 2020 to 2022). A note on the overall study: The collaborator samples originated in the United States, Italy and Spain and spanned the acute and convalescent phases of COVID-19. The prospective study material was composed of cDNA or gDNA derived from T cells, B-cell-depleted T cells, or PBMCs. Deeply sampled blood TCRbeta repertoires from subjects exposed to, actively infected with, or recovered from COVID-19 were included in the dataset. The repertoires were released in a freely available public database meant as a resource for research on the immune response to SARS-CoV-2. Samples were obtained from the ongoing ImmuneRACE study (first 160 participants) and from 1,254 subjects provided by 6 global collaborators. Sample metadata almost always included a de-identified subject ID, COVID-19 status, age in years and sex. Where available, HLA class I and class II types were obtained from metadata supplied by the sample provider rather than from assay-based typing.

Each collaborating institution followed its own protocols to collect whole blood in K2EDTA tubes. Collaborator samples were shipped for TCRbeta analysis as frozen whole blood, isolated PBMCs, or DNA extracted from either sample type. TCRbeta CDR3 regions were amplified from genomic DNA using the immunoSEQ Assay, a bias-controlled multiplex PCR. The authors' pipeline ran thus. The number of nucleated cells in each sample was estimated from the amplification of reference gene primers within the assay. To quantify the absolute abundance of each unique TCRbeta CDR3 rearrangement, sequence reads were collapsed and filtered. For each sample, productive Simpson clonality was calculated as the square root of Simpson's diversity index across productive rearrangements. TCRdb limited this immuneACCESS table to in-frame rearrangements with V and J called. A share of clones is missing; checked studies link under half to unresolved V genes, and the rest is unexplained. V and J calls and clone size are those listed in that table; D and trimming were worked out from the DNA. Recorded for this sample are tens of thousands of clones; 83% of them occurred a single time. The ten largest clones take up 5.5% to 7.5% of the sample.

On this clone: Its antigen is still unknown. The sample holds no much larger clone one base away, and base qualities are not on file.

From its cysteine to its phenylalanine, the CDR3 spans 16 amino acids. Just CDR3 DNA is preserved here, 48 bases in frame from base 1. Taken from the germline V gene, the CDR1 and CDR2 loops are SGHVS and FNYEAQ. Trimming leaves V shorter by 5 bases and J shorter by 0 bases, with the junction holding 7 bases beyond the gene matches. The research as a whole found: Clinical and demographic metadata were provided uncurated, with the amount varying by source and participant.

The material sequenced was peripheral blood. The TCR originated in an older woman with acute or convalescent COVID-19. The chain is encoded by TRBV7-6 joined to TRBJ1-3, and 7 bases in between align with TRBD1. At the DNA level, the sequence is TGTGCCAGCAGCCCGAACAGGGGCCGCTCTGGAAACACCATATATTTT. Its translation is CASSPNRGRSGNTIYF.